The 8 T cell receptor beta chains reported below all come from one sample, sequenced in a study of shared clonotypes between healthy human individuals. Terminally differentiated effector memory CD45RA+ cells were left out of the naive CD8 fraction, which was CD45RO-negative and positively selected for CCR7. The data were produced by immunoSEQ multiplex PCR, yet TCRdb's version contains in-frame clones alone and is incomplete. The sample records 650,000 to 800,000 clones, 92% being singletons. The material sequenced was naive CD8+ T cells sorted from blood. These receptors originate from a man aged 25 to 40 in good health.

As concerns this clone: At the DNA level, this CDR3 is encoded by other sequences in the same sample as well. This chain connects TRBV27 to TRBJ1-1; unclear D gene. This CDR3 comprises 13 residues. From germline, CDR1 is MNHEY and CDR2 SMNVEV (reference sequence). With 5 bases removed from V and 1 base from J, the gap between germline ends came to 8 bases. The CDR3 DNA reads TGTGCCAGCAGTCTCGGACCGAACACTGAAGCTTTCTTT. This encodes CASSLGPNTEAFF.

V gene TRBV25-1 combines with J gene TRBJ1-1; the D gene is possibly TRBD1 (5 bases). The V and J ends lost 1 base and 4 bases respectively, with 16 bases between them. The CDR3 runs 16 residues. Germline V gene lookup returns CDR1 MGHDK and CDR2 SYGVNS. CDR3 nucleotide sequence: TGTGCCAGCAGTGAATCGGGGGGGAACCCCCCCACTGAAGCTTTCTTT. It encodes CASSESGGNPPTEAFF. Drawing the rest from reference TRBV25-1 and TRBJ1-1, the complete variable domain is EADIYQTPRYLVIGTGKKITLECSQTMGHDKMYWYQQDPGMELHLIHYSYGVNSTEKGDLSSESTVSRIRTEHFPLTLESARPSHTSQYLCASSESGGNPPTEAFFGQGTRLTVV.

The rearrangement uses TRBV7-6 and TRBJ1-5; no reliable D call. Trimming cost V 0 bases and J 4 bases, with 10 bases left between them. CDR1 and CDR2 from the germline V gene are SGHVS and FNYEAQ. The CDR3 is 15 residues long. The CDR3 DNA reads as TGTGCCAGCAGCTTAGCCCGAGGCCTGAATCAGCCCCAGCATTTT. Protein product: CASSLARGLNQPQHF.

The J gene is TRBJ2-1, the V gene TRBV19; 11 bases line up with TRBD2. This CDR3 contains 20 residues. Germline V CDR1 and CDR2: LNHDA, SQIVND (reference sequence). The V segment lost 1 base and the J segment 0 bases; nucleotides outside the gene matches: 11. CDR3 nucleotide sequence: TGTGCCAGTAGTATAGTGCTTCCTAGCGGGAGGACGAGCTCCTACAATGAGCAGTTCTTC. This sequence encodes CASSIVLPSGRTSSYNEQFF.

The chain couples TRBV14 to TRBJ2-4, with 7 nucleotides matching TRBD2. V shed 0 bases, J shed 14 bases, and the junction held 22 bases outside the gene matches. CDR1 and CDR2 from the germline V gene are SGHDN and FVKESK. This CDR3 comprises 18 residues. The CDR3 protein is CASSQDPWRGRAPDFEYF. CDR3 bases: TGTGCCAGCAGCCAAGATCCGTGGCGGGGGAGGGCCCCCGATTTTGAGTACTTC.

This clone was seen only once. The V and J genes are TRBV7-9 and TRBJ2-1; 7 positions agree with TRBD2. The J segment lost 2 bases and the V segment lost 6 bases, leaving 7 bases of the junction unmatched. Germline V gives CDR1 SEHNR, CDR2 FQNEAQ (reference sequence). The CDR3 runs to 15 residues. The CDR3 DNA sequence: TGTGCCAGCAGTGTCAGGGACTACACCTACAATGAGCAGTTCTTC. It codes for CASSVRDYTYNEQFF.

The J gene is TRBJ2-7, the V gene TRBV2; TRBD2 matches at 7 bases. This CDR3 has 12 amino acids. V shed 7 bases and J 4 bases; nucleotides not matched to a gene: 4. The V gene's germline CDR1 is SNHLY and CDR2 FYNNEI. This chain's CDR3 is CASMGRAYEQYF. The CDR3 DNA is TGTGCCAGCATGGGGAGGGCGTACGAGCAGTACTTC.

This clone was seen more than once but under ten times. This chain links TRBV9 with TRBJ2-5; 10 bases map to TRBD1. After removal of 4 bases from V and 4 bases from J, the junction contained 4 bases not matched to a gene. This CDR3 has 14 amino acids. The germline V gene has CDR1 SGDLS and CDR2 YYNGEE. The CDR3 region has the DNA TGTGCCAGCAGCCCCTGGGACAGGGGAGAGACCCAGTACTTC. Translation: CASSPWDRGETQYF.